What follows describes a single T cell receptor (beta chain). The antigen is not known. Primers included in the PCR were 60 Vbeta and 13 Jbeta primers. Profiling relied on immunoSEQ multiplex PCR, and the TCRdb table lists in-frame clones only, not all of them. This sample has around 170,000 clones, with around 75% found just once. This entry belongs to a study of cytomegalovirus exposure and HLA in healthy donors. Study details: An analysis done earlier identified 120 million or so unique TCR beta sequences from approximately 200 million T cells. The study's findings and limits: Roughly uniform sequencing depth across donors was assumed, possibly incorrectly.

CDR1 is SNHLY, CDR2 FYNNEI, per germline. V shed 6 bases and J 5 bases; nucleotides not matched to a gene: 8. The CDR3 consists of 14 residues. This TCR came from a man aged 35 to 55 in good health and CMV-seropositive. The sequencing input was PBMCs. V is TRBV2 and J is TRBJ1-2, with 8 positions matching TRBD1. CDR3 nucleotide sequence: TGTGCCAGCAGGGATACAGGGGGGGGGTATGGCTACACCTTC. As protein: CASRDTGGGYGYTF.